This TCR beta chain was recovered during a study of T-cell reconstitution after alpha-beta-depleted transplantation in children. This clonotype occurred a few times. Its antigen is as yet unknown. CDR3 length: 16 residues. The V and J ends lost 7 bases and 6 bases, in that order; junction bases with no gene match: 11. Researchers prepared the TCRbeta library using unique molecular identifiers, the study reports. TCRdb recomputed calls from the PCR reads with MiXCR, one row per CDR3 protein. The sample consists of some 440,000 distinct CDR3 sequences, 15% to 20% of them appearing once. Whole-study findings and limits: Surviving thymic progenitors and recipient T cells were the source of high TCRbeta diversity at day 60 in some patients. The study reportedly traced alpha-beta T cells about two months after transplant to several hundred expanded graft clones. One year after transplant, T-cell counts and diversity came mostly from newly produced T cells.

The clonotype was recovered from a boy under three years old who had a stem cell transplant for Wiskott-Aldrich syndrome, so the T cells may come from the graft donor. The material sequenced was PBMCs, mostly from graft donor cells, taken 360 days after TCRalphabeta/CD19-depleted stem cell transplant. The chain combines TRBV12-3 or TRBV12-4 with TRBJ2-1, with 11 bases aligning to TRBD2. This chain's CDR3 is CASTAARLAGRNEQFF. The CDR3 DNA sequence: TGTGCCAGCACCGCCGCTCGACTAGCGGGACGCAATGAGCAGTTCTTC.